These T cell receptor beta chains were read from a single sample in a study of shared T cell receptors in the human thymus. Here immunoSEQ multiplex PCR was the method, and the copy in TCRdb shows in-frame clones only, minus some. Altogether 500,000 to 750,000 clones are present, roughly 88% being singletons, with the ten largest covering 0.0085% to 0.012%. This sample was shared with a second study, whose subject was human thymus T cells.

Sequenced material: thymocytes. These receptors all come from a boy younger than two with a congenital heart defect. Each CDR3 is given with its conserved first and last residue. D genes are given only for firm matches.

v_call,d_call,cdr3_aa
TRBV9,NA,CASSVVPPLAGRTLTHTGELFF
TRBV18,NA,CASSQSPVRAYEQYF
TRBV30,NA,CAWRKFGQTNSNQPQHF
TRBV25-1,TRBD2,CASRGLAGYTSFTDTQYF
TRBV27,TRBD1,CASSLQRQGRMDNEQFF
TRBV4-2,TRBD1,CASSQKPGTGSNQPQHF
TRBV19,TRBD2,CASSIAPAGGPGQETQYF
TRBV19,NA,CASKDSQETQYF
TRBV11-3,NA,CASSRSGIQGTQYF
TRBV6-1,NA,CASSGNREGGKNIQYF
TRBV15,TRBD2,CATSGALAPTYEQYF
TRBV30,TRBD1,CAWRRLGTVYSNQPQHF
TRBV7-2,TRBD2,CASSLEEVGGTGELFF
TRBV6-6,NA,CASSSRARDQPQHF
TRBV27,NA,CASSLSQGSGYTF
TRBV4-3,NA,CASSIRGARGTGELFF
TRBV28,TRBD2,CASSSPTGTSVLPKNIQYF
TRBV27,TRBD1,CASSLVQGANTEAFF
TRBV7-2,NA,CASSPPQGHTEAFF
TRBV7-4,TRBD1,CASSLVGGQDTGELFF
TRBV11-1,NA,CASSPGQYNEQFF
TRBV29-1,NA,CSALTDMNTEAFF
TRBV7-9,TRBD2,CASSCVLADSYNEQFF
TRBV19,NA,CASSIRGNEQFF
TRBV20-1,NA,CSARIGGYIYF
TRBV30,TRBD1,CAWRGATTGGTYGYTF
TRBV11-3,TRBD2,CASSLAPSGAYEQYF
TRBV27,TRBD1,CASSLTGGEKLFF
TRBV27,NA,CASKDRGGPLNEKLFF
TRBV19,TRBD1,CASSPPGQAYNEQFF
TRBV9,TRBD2,CASRGGTSGRADSYNEQFF
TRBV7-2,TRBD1,CASSFPRDRGRSGYGYTF
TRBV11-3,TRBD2,CASSPIAGAIDEQFF
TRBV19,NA,CASSTEQGSNQPQHF
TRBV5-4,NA,CASSLWGSGFSYNEQFF
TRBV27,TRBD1,CASSGQQGLGMFDEKLFF
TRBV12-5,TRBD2,CASGLGGLALEQFF
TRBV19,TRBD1,CASRADRDTEAFF
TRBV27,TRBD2,CASSLSMGLAGRSSYNEQFF
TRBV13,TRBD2,CASSSRLAGLCNEQFF
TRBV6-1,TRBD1,CASRDAPGTGVEQYF
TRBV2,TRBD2,CAQGRREGPYEQYF
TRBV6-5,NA,CASSGSSYEQYF
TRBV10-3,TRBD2,CAIKPGRPAGSYEQYF
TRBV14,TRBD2,CASSQDPLAGPDTQYF
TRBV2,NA,CASSERENSNQPQHF
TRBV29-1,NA,CSVVSVHMYTEAFF
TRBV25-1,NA,CATARQGPYEQYF
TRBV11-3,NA,CASSSAGCNEQFF